Detailed here is one T cell receptor (beta chain). This specimen comes from a study of T cells after yellow fever vaccination. Using its own MiXCR run on the 5' RACE reads, TCRdb lists one record per CDR3 protein. The sample yields about 580,000 distinct CDR3 sequences, about 15% seen once. V lost 10 bases to trimming and J lost 2 bases, with 15 bases between them. The germline CDR1 and CDR2 sequences are LGHDT and YNNKEL (reference sequence). The CDR3 length is 15 residues. The clonotype comes from a man aged 18 to 30 who received the YFV17D yellow fever vaccine. Sequences were derived from PBMCs, sampled around 5 days after the first yellow fever vaccination. This rearrangement joins TRBV3-1 to TRBJ1-6; no definite D call. CDR3 sequence: CATCQEGAYNSPLHF. CDR3 DNA: TGTGCCACCTGCCAAGAGGGCGCCTATAATTCACCCCTCCACTTT. Variable domain in full (rest from reference TRBV3-1 and TRBJ1-6): DTAVSQTPKYLVTQMGNDKSIKCEQNLGHDTMYWYKQDSKKFLKIMFSYNNKELIINETVPNRFSPKSPDKAHLNLHINSLELGDSAVYFCATCQEGAYNSPLHFGNGTRLTVT.